One sample yielded the 18 T cell receptor beta chains listed below, sequenced in a study of identical twins. TCRdb processed the 5' RACE reads anew with MiXCR; each CDR3 protein has one entry. The sample contains 250,000 to 350,000 distinct CDR3 sequences, roughly 8.6% of which appear only once. These data also formed part of another study, on yellow fever vaccine responses in identical twins.

Sequencing was carried out using memory (CD45RO+) T cells sorted from blood. The receptors stem from a woman younger than 35 in good health.

This clonotype was detected a few times. This sequence joins TRBV7-3 and TRBJ2-1, with TRBD2 matching over 12 bases. The trim removed 5 bases at V and 3 bases at J, leaving 11 bases unmatched. This CDR3 is 18 amino acids long. The V gene's germline CDR1 is SGHTA and CDR2 FQGTGA. The CDR3 nucleotides read TGTGCCAGCAGCCCGGAGCCTAGCGGGAGGGCCTTCTACAATGAGCAGTTCTTC. Translation: CASSPEPSGRAFYNEQFF.

This clonotype was seen only a few times. This CDR3 fails to terminate in the conserved phenylalanine or tryptophan, so it likely reflects a read error. The V call is TRBV12-3 or TRBV12-4, the J call TRBJ1-6; D may be TRBD1 (5 bases). The CDR3 runs 16 residues. Trimming cost V 6 bases and J 6 bases, with 18 bases left between them. The CDR3 nucleotides are TGTGCCAGCAGACGCGGGACCGGGGGAACTAATTCACCCCTCCACCTT. Its protein product is CASRRGTGGTNSPLHL.

The rearrangement joins TRBV2 to TRBJ1-2; 8 nucleotides line up with TRBD1. Trimming at V came to 8 bases and at J to 4 bases, leaving 3 bases not matched to a gene. Germline loops: CDR1 SNHLY, CDR2 FYNNEI. The CDR3 is made up of 12 amino acids. CDR3 loop: CASRTGTYGYTF. CDR3 DNA: TGTGCCAGCCGGACAGGGACCTATGGCTACACCTTC. Filled out from reference TRBV2 and TRBJ1-2, the complete variable domain reads EPEVTQTPSHQVTQMGQEVILRCVPISNHLYFYWYRQILGQKVEFLVSFYNNEISEKSEIFDDQFSVERPDGSNFTLKIRSTKLEDSAMYFCASRTGTYGYTFGSGTRLTVV.

The chain couples TRBV6-1 to TRBJ2-5, with 13 bases aligning to TRBD2. In germline, CDR1 is MNHNS, CDR2 SASEGT. This CDR3 contains 15 residues. J lost 5 bases, V lost 10 bases, and 10 bases had no gene match. The CDR3 reads CATGLAGVNVETQYF. In DNA form, the CDR3 reads TGTGCCACCGGACTAGCGGGAGTTAATGTGGAGACCCAGTACTTC.

Ten or more counts support this clonotype. The chain joins TRBV6-1 to TRBJ1-2, with 9 bases identical to TRBD1. Germline CDR1 reads MNHNS; CDR2 reads SASEGT. The length of the CDR3 is 14 residues. Losses at the gene ends were 5 bases for V and 5 bases for J; bases not matched to a gene: 6. The CDR3 loop is CASSRRTGDYGYTF. The CDR3, as DNA: TGTGCCAGCAGTCGTCGGACAGGGGATTATGGCTACACCTTC.

The chain joins TRBV13 to TRBJ1-1; the D is unclear. The germline gives CDR1 PRHDT, CDR2 FYEKMQ (reference sequence). With 2 bases removed from V and 1 base from J, the gap between germline ends came to 17 bases. The CDR3 runs 17 residues. The CDR3 protein is CASSLNLLLGRNTEAFF. Written as DNA, the CDR3 is TGTGCCAGCAGCTTAAACCTCCTTTTAGGCAGGAACACTGAAGCTTTCTTT. The complete variable domain, with remaining parts taken from reference TRBV13 and TRBJ1-1, reads AAGVIQSPRHLIKEKRETATLKCYPIPRHDTVYWYQQGPGQDPQFLISFYEKMQSDKGSIPDRFSAQQFSDYHSELNMSSLELGDSALYFCASSLNLLLGRNTEAFFGQGTRLTVV.

This clonotype was counted many times. The gene calls are TRBV7-9 and TRBJ1-4; D gene ambiguous. Germline V CDR1 and CDR2: SEHNR, FQNEAQ (reference sequence). The CDR3 sequence is 16 residues long. The V end was cut by 3 bases, the J end by 8 bases, with 19 bases between. CDR3 nucleotide sequence: TGTGCCAGCAGCTTCTATCTGAGTGGGAGAGGCGAAAAACTGTTTTTT. It yields the protein CASSFYLSGRGEKLFF.

The sample holds a few counts of this clonotype. V and J are TRBV7-2 and TRBJ2-5; 9 bases are shared with TRBD2. The CDR3 extends over 15 amino acids. The junction had 9 bases not matched to a gene; V was cut back by 5 bases and J by 5 bases. The germline V gene encodes CDR1 SGHTA and CDR2 FQGNSA. In DNA form, the CDR3 reads TGTGCCAGCAGCACAGGGACTAGCTCGGGGGAGACCCAGTACTTC. This encodes CASSTGTSSGETQYF.

The V call is TRBV5-1, the J call TRBJ2-1, with 7 nucleotides matching TRBD2. The germline CDR1 and CDR2 sequences are SGHRS and YFSETQ. This CDR3 contains 16 residues. The junction had 6 bases not matched to a gene; V was cut back by 3 bases and J by 0 bases. CDR3 residues: CASSSTAGTSYNEQFF. CDR3 DNA sequence: TGCGCCAGCAGCTCCACAGCGGGAACCTCCTACAATGAGCAGTTCTTC. Variable domain in full (rest from reference TRBV5-1 and TRBJ2-1): KAGVTQTPRYLIKTRGQQVTLSCSPISGHRSVSWYQQTPGQGLQFLFEYFSETQRNKGNFPGRFSGRQFSNSRSEMNVSTLELGDSALYLCASSSTAGTSYNEQFFGPGTRLTVL.

There are many counts of this clonotype. The chain employs TRBV12-3 or TRBV12-4 and TRBJ2-3; no definite D call. The CDR3 length is 11 residues. Trimming shortened V by 6 bases and J by 5 bases, and 6 bases separated the two germline ends. This chain's CDR3 is CASSRGDTQYF. In DNA form, the CDR3 reads TGTGCCAGCAGCCGAGGAGATACGCAGTATTTT.

CDR3 DNA: TGCAGTGCTAGAGATCGTGGCGGCGGGAGCATCACGGCCTACGAGCAGTACTTC. Residues: CSARDRGGGSITAYEQYF. The gene calls are TRBV20-1 and TRBJ2-7; 7 bases fit TRBD2. The length of the CDR3 is 18 residues. Germline CDR1 DFQATT, CDR2 SNEGSKA (reference sequence). Trimming at V came to 0 bases and at J to 2 bases, leaving 16 bases not matched to a gene.

This clonotype has at least ten counts. This sequence joins TRBV6-5 and TRBJ1-4, with D possibly being TRBD1 (5 bases). This CDR3 is built from 15 residues. Germline loops: CDR1 MNHEY, CDR2 SVGAGI. V dropped 0 bases and J dropped 3 bases, with 8 bases sitting between them. The CDR3 bases are TGTGCCAGCAGTTACTCCGGGACGTCTAATGAAAAACTGTTTTTT. This sequence encodes CASSYSGTSNEKLFF.

This clonotype was counted ten times or more. The V and J genes are TRBV11-2 and TRBJ2-3; 9 nucleotides agree with TRBD1. After removal of 5 bases from V and 0 bases from J, the junction contained 3 bases not matched to a gene. This CDR3 region has 15 residues. Germline V CDR1 and CDR2: SGHAT, FQNNGV. The CDR3 nucleotides are TGTGCCAGCAGCCCTGGGACAGGGAGCACAGATACGCAGTATTTT. Translation: CASSPGTGSTDTQYF.

This clonotype was detected many times. The rearrangement joins TRBV5-1 to TRBJ2-7; possible D gene TRBD2, 6 bases. The CDR3 has 14 residues. V was trimmed by 0 bases and J by 2 bases, leaving 9 bases between them. Germline CDR1 and CDR2: SGHRS and YFSETQ. This CDR3 reads CASSLDPSAYEQYF. For the CDR3, the DNA is TGCGCCAGCAGCTTGGATCCTAGCGCCTACGAGCAGTACTTC.

This clonotype was seen more than once but under ten times. The rearrangement uses TRBV28 and TRBJ2-7; tentative D call: TRBD2 (6 bases). The CDR3 consists of 14 residues. CDR1 is MDHEN and CDR2 is SYDVKM in the germline V gene. The ends were cut back, 4 bases at V and 7 bases at J, with 17 bases in the middle. CDR3 sequence reads: CASSSREREREQYF. The CDR3 DNA reads TGTGCCAGCAGTTCACGGGAGAGGGAGCGAGAGCAGTACTTC.

This clonotype was seen a handful of times. The V gene is TRBV6-1, the J gene TRBJ1-3, with 7 positions matching TRBD1. Looked up from germline, CDR1 is MNHNS and CDR2 is SASEGT. This CDR3 spans 14 amino acids. Unmatched junction bases numbered 4, after V lost 5 bases and J lost 3 bases. CDR3 sequence reads: CASSTGVGGNTIYF. The DNA for the CDR3 is TGTGCCAGCAGTACAGGGGTGGGTGGAAACACCATATATTTT.

This clonotype occurred many times. The V and J genes are TRBV5-6 and TRBJ2-2; TRBD1 agrees at 10 bases. CDR3 length: 14 amino acids. V was clipped by 5 bases and J by 3 bases; unmatched bases: 1. Germline V gene sequence: CDR1 SGHDT, CDR2 YYEEEE. The CDR3 nucleotides are TGTGCCAGCAGAGGGACAGGGGACACCGGGGAGCTGTTTTTT. It translates to CASRGTGDTGELFF. Full variable domain (outside the CDR3, taken from reference TRBV5-6 and TRBJ2-2): DAGVTQSPTHLIKTRGQQVTLRCSPKSGHDTVSWYQQALGQGPQFIFQYYEEEERQRGNFPDRFSGHQFPNYSSELNVNALLLGDSALYLCASRGTGDTGELFFGEGSRLTVL.

This clonotype was detected only a few times. V usage is TRBV6-1 and J usage is TRBJ2-7; either TRBD1 or TRBD2 may supply D (5 bases each). The germline CDR1 and CDR2 sequences are MNHNS and SASEGT. V was cut by 5 bases and J by 5 bases, with 13 bases left in between. This CDR3 comprises 13 residues. The CDR3 spells CASSRSGSNEQYF. CDR3 DNA: TGTGCCAGCAGTAGGTCAGGGAGCAACGAGCAGTACTTC.